The 29 T cell receptor beta chains below all came from one sample that was sequenced in a study of T cells after yellow fever vaccination. One entry per CDR3 protein, called by TCRdb with MiXCR from the 5' RACE reads. The sample includes over 200,000 distinct CDR3 sequences, around 6.7% of them seen just once. The sample here was CD4+ T cells sorted from PBMCs, taken on the day of the yellow fever booster vaccination. These receptor sequences come from a man aged 30 to 45 who received the YFV17D yellow fever vaccine.

The chain has TRBV5-1 and TRBJ2-5; TRBD1 aligns across 7 bases. Trimming cost V 2 bases and J 2 bases; bases outside gene matches: 3. This CDR3 has 14 amino acids. In germline, CDR1 is SGHRS, CDR2 YFSETQ. The CDR3 loop reads CASSFGQEQETQYF. CDR3 coding DNA: TGCGCCAGCAGCTTTGGACAGGAGCAAGAGACCCAGTACTTC.

The chain is built from TRBV9 and TRBJ2-7; TRBD2 agrees at 8 bases. This CDR3 spans 14 amino acids. The germline gives CDR1 SGDLS, CDR2 YYNGEE. Trimming removed 0 bases from V and 7 bases from J; junction bases left unmatched: 6. CDR3 protein: CASSVEAGAGEQYF. The CDR3 nucleotides read TGTGCCAGCAGCGTAGAAGCGGGAGCGGGTGAGCAGTACTTC.

This clonotype has more than one count but fewer than ten. The V gene is TRBV5-1, the J gene TRBJ2-5, with TRBD2 matching 8 bases. Germline CDR1 and CDR2: SGHRS and YFSETQ. Losses at the gene ends were 5 bases for V and 7 bases for J; bases not matched to a gene: 10. CDR3 size: 14 residues. The CDR3 coding sequence is TGCGCCAGCAGTGTCGGGAGGGACGACGGGACCCAGTACTTC. This translates into CASSVGRDDGTQYF.

This clonotype was recorded a few times. The V and J genes are TRBV18 and TRBJ1-5; D remains unclear. This CDR3 contains 13 residues. V was trimmed by 2 bases and J by 7 bases, leaving 9 bases between them. Germline V lookup: CDR1 KGHSH, CDR2 LQKENI. The CDR3 sequence is CASSPGDNQPQHF. The CDR3 region has the DNA TGTGCCAGCTCACCAGGTGACAACCAGCCCCAGCATTTT.

Ten or more counts support this clonotype. The chain employs TRBV20-1 and TRBJ2-1, with 8 bases that match TRBD2. This CDR3 comprises 15 residues. Trimming removed 6 bases from V and 2 bases from J; junction bases left unmatched: 9. Germline CDR1 reads DFQATT; CDR2 reads SNEGSKA (reference sequence). The chain's CDR3 is CSAQTSGSTYNEQFF. CDR3 nucleotides: TGCAGTGCCCAGACGAGCGGGAGCACCTACAATGAGCAGTTCTTC.

This clonotype appeared a few times. This sequence joins TRBV10-3 and TRBJ2-5, with 7 bases aligning to TRBD2. Germline CDR1 ENHRY, CDR2 SYGVKD. V dropped 6 bases and J dropped 4; count of bases not matched to a gene: 5. This CDR3 has 13 residues. In nucleotides, the CDR3 is TGTGCCATCAGGCCTACTAGCGTAGAGACCCAGTACTTC. It translates to CAIRPTSVETQYF.

In DNA, the CDR3 is TGTGCCAGCAGCGTGGACCGTTACTCCTACGAGCAGTACTTC. Protein product: CASSVDRYSYEQYF. The chain links TRBV7-2 to TRBJ2-7; no definite D call. Germline CDR1 SGHTA, CDR2 FQGNSA. This CDR3 comprises 14 residues. The germline V and J ends were trimmed by 5 bases and 0 bases, with 11 bases remaining between them.

This clonotype showed up just a few times. The chain combines TRBV6-5 with TRBJ2-7; tentatively, D is TRBD2 (6 bases). V was pared by 2 bases and J by 7 bases, with 12 bases between. Germline V gene sequence: CDR1 MNHEY, CDR2 SVGAGI. The CDR3 contains 13 residues. The DNA of the CDR3 is TGTGCCAGCAGTTACAAGAGACGGGGGGAGCAGTACTTC. Its translation is CASSYKRRGEQYF.

The chain is built from TRBV9 and TRBJ2-7; tentative D call: TRBD2 (5 bases). Germline CDR1 and CDR2: SGDLS and YYNGEE. Trimming took 2 bases from V and 3 from J, leaving 15 bases between them. The CDR3 sequence is 15 residues long. The CDR3, as DNA: TGTGCCAGCAGCGTGAGTAATAGCGAAGACTACGAGCAGTACTTC. This gives the protein CASSVSNSEDYEQYF.

This clonotype was picked up a small number of times. CDR3 DNA sequence: TGCGCCAGCAGCCCGGGACTAGCGGGGGCCGGGCAGTACTTC. It translates to CASSPGLAGAGQYF. This chain links TRBV5-1 with TRBJ2-7, with TRBD2 matching 14 bases. Germline CDR1 reads SGHRS; CDR2 reads YFSETQ. The CDR3 contains 14 residues. Trimming removed 4 bases from V and 9 bases from J; junction bases left unmatched: 6. The complete variable domain, with remaining parts taken from reference TRBV5-1 and TRBJ2-7, reads KAGVTQTPRYLIKTRGQQVTLSCSPISGHRSVSWYQQTPGQGLQFLFEYFSETQRNKGNFPGRFSGRQFSNSRSEMNVSTLELGDSALYLCASSPGLAGAGQYFGPGTRLTVT.

This clonotype occurred a few times. The chain is built from TRBV5-6 and TRBJ1-3; D possibly corresponds to TRBD1 (5 bases). The CDR3 totals 15 residues. Germline CDR1 is SGHDT and CDR2 is YYEEEE. Trimming removed 7 bases at V and 2 bases at J, with 16 bases between. CDR3 amino acids: CASRLGRVTGNTIYF. The CDR3 DNA reads TGTGCCAGCCGGCTGGGCAGGGTAACTGGAAACACCATATATTTT.

This clonotype was seen at least ten times. The chain employs TRBV10-3 and TRBJ2-1; TRBD2 is a possible D gene (6 bases). V was pared by 7 bases and J by 8 bases, with 18 bases between. CDR3 length equals 14 residues. CDR1 is ENHRY and CDR2 is SYGVKD in the germline V gene. In nucleotides, the CDR3 is TGTGCCATCACCCCCGGCCTAGCGATCGATGAGCAGTTCTTC. Its translation is CAITPGLAIDEQFF.

This chain uses TRBV5-1 with TRBJ2-1, with D perhaps TRBD1 or TRBD2 (5 bases each). Trimming cost V 4 bases and J 3 bases, with 14 bases left between them. The CDR3 consists of 15 residues. Germline CDR1 is SGHRS and CDR2 is YFSETQ. CDR3 residues: CASSPRDQSYNEQFF. The CDR3 bases are TGCGCCAGCAGCCCCCGGGACCAGAGCTACAATGAGCAGTTCTTC.

In its sample, this clonotype was seen a few times. For the CDR3, the DNA is TGTGCCAGCAGTCCCCGACCCGGCCGGGACAGGTACGAGCAGTACTTC. This encodes CASSPRPGRDRYEQYF. The chain couples TRBV28 to TRBJ2-7; 8 positions match TRBD1. Germline trimming cut 5 bases from V and 4 bases from J; bases unmatched to any gene: 13. From germline, CDR1 is MDHEN and CDR2 SYDVKM. The CDR3 consists of 16 residues.

The chain couples TRBV28 to TRBJ2-7; 7 positions match TRBD2. The ends lost 3 bases at V and 7 bases at J; junction bases unmatched: 9. The germline gives CDR1 MDHEN, CDR2 SYDVKM. The CDR3 runs to 14 residues. The CDR3 spells CASSFWLAEREQYF. CDR3 nucleotides: TGTGCCAGCAGTTTTTGGCTAGCGGAGAGGGAGCAGTACTTC.

This clonotype occurred many times. The chain has TRBV6-2 or TRBV6-3 and TRBJ1-2; no firm D call. V was pared by 0 bases and J by 3 bases, with 2 bases between. In germline, CDR1 is MNHEY, CDR2 SVGEGT. The CDR3 has 12 residues. Written as DNA, the CDR3 is TGTGCCAGCAGTTACTCGGACTATGGCTACACCTTC. Encoded protein: CASSYSDYGYTF.

This clonotype was observed at least ten times. V and J are TRBV18 and TRBJ2-1; 9 nucleotides agree with TRBD2. CDR1 and CDR2 from the germline V gene are KGHSH and LQKENI. V shed 2 bases and J 8 bases; nucleotides not matched to a gene: 10. The CDR3 has 16 residues. The CDR3 reads CASSPSLASGTDEQFF. As DNA, the CDR3 is TGTGCCAGCTCACCAAGTTTGGCTAGCGGGACGGATGAGCAGTTCTTC. The full variable domain, with the rest looked up from reference TRBV18 and TRBJ2-1, is NAGVMQNPRHLVRRRGQEARLRCSPMKGHSHVYWYRQLPEEGLKFMVYLQKENIIDESGMPKERFSAEFPKEGPSILRIQQVVRGDSAAYFCASSPSLASGTDEQFFGPGTRLTVL.

V is TRBV6-5 and J is TRBJ2-2; TRBD2 matches 7 bases. V trimming: 4 bases; J trimming: 3 bases; junction bases outside the gene matches: 8. The V gene's germline CDR1 is MNHEY and CDR2 SVGAGI. The CDR3 is 16 residues long. The CDR3 DNA is TGTGCCAGCAGTTTCCGCGGCGGGAGCTACACCGGGGAGCTGTTTTTT. It codes for CASSFRGGSYTGELFF.

This clonotype was seen more than once but under ten times. The chain recombines TRBV4-3 with TRBJ1-4; weak D call: TRBD1 (6 bases). The CDR3 contains 16 residues. The V gene lost 0 bases and the J gene lost 8 bases, with 16 bases spanning the gap. Germline lookup yields CDR1 LGHNA and CDR2 YSLEER. CDR3 coding DNA: TGCGCCAGCAGCCAAGATCGGGACACGGAACGGGAAAAACTGTTTTTT. The encoded protein is CASSQDRDTEREKLFF.

This clonotype was seen a few times. The chain carries TRBV12-3 or TRBV12-4 and TRBJ1-5; D not resolved. The CDR3 consists of 14 residues. V was shortened by 4 bases and J by 1 base, with 8 bases between the two germline ends. The CDR3 nucleotides read TGTGCCAGCAGTTACAGTCCGAGCAATCAGCCCCAGCATTTT. Amino acids: CASSYSPSNQPQHF.

Many counts were recorded for this clonotype. The genes are TRBV24-1 and TRBJ2-1; D remains ambiguous. Trimming removed 2 bases from V and 12 bases from J, with 28 bases in between. CDR3 length: 18 amino acids. Germline V gene sequence: CDR1 KGHDR, CDR2 SFDVKD. The CDR3 sequence is CATSDSDGPALDYRAQFF. DNA of the CDR3: TGTGCCACCAGTGATTCCGATGGCCCCGCTTTGGATTACAGAGCGCAGTTCTTC.

To note about this clonotype: Mismatch with germline at one junction end may stem from a read error. J is TRBJ2-7 and V is TRBV3-1, with a tentative D call TRBD2 (6 bases). The CDR3 extends over 15 amino acids. Germline CDR1 reads LGHDT; CDR2 reads YNNKEL (reference sequence). The CDR3 reads CATSQGDSPSYEQYF. The CDR3 coding sequence is TGTGCCACCAGCCAAGGGGACTCTCCATCCTACGAGCAGTACTTC.

This clonotype has only a few counts. The V call is TRBV7-3, the J call TRBJ2-2; no reliable D call. Trimming stripped 4 bases from V and 5 bases from J, with 8 bases between. The CDR3 has 13 residues. Germline values: CDR1 SGHTA, CDR2 FQGTGA. For the CDR3, the DNA is TGTGCCAGCAGCTCTATAGGTACCGGGGAGCTGTTTTTT. It yields the protein CASSSIGTGELFF.

In its sample, this clonotype was seen a few times. The chain couples TRBV6-5 to TRBJ2-1; D call uncertain. Trimming stripped 1 base from V and 0 bases from J, with 10 bases between. The CDR3 extends over 16 amino acids. The germline gives CDR1 MNHEY, CDR2 SVGAGI. DNA of the CDR3: TGTGCCAGCAGTTACTTGGGGATGAGCTCCTACAATGAGCAGTTCTTC. It encodes CASSYLGMSSYNEQFF.

This clonotype was counted between two and nine times. The chain combines TRBV6-5 with TRBJ2-1; TRBD2 agrees at 10 bases. J gave up 6 bases and V 6 bases, and 14 bases lay outside the gene matches. The germline CDR1 and CDR2 sequences are MNHEY and SVGAGI. This CDR3 has 17 amino acids. The CDR3 loop reads CASRLYPSGRAPNEQFF. CDR3 sequence (DNA): TGTGCCAGCAGACTCTACCCCAGCGGGAGGGCCCCCAATGAGCAGTTCTTC.

This clonotype has ten or more counts. The J gene is TRBJ2-6, the V gene TRBV10-3; D not certain. This CDR3 is 13 amino acids long. Trimming left V 8 bases short and J 0 bases short, with 5 bases between. The germline gives CDR1 ENHRY, CDR2 SYGVKD. CDR3 DNA: TGTGCCATCGGGATCTCTGGGGCCAACGTCCTGACTTTC. Translating gives CAIGISGANVLTF.

This clonotype has more than one count but fewer than ten. This rearrangement joins TRBV6-1 to TRBJ1-2; 7 bases match TRBD1. There are 14 residues in the CDR3. Germline lookup yields CDR1 MNHNS and CDR2 SASEGT. J lost 5 bases, V lost 7 bases, and 10 bases had no gene match. DNA of the CDR3: TGTGCCAGCAAAAGTACCGGGACAGCATATGGCTACACCTTC. The encoded protein is CASKSTGTAYGYTF.

The V gene is TRBV27, the J gene TRBJ2-1; D ambiguous. The CDR3 spans 16 residues. Looked up from germline, CDR1 is MNHEY and CDR2 is SMNVEV (reference sequence). Between the trimmed V and J ends, which lost 3 bases and 0 bases, there was a span of 12 bases. The CDR3 coding sequence is TGTGCCAGCAGTTTCGTCGGCATAAGCTCCTACAATGAGCAGTTCTTC. Translation: CASSFVGISSYNEQFF.

This clonotype occurred a few times. The rearrangement joins TRBV15 to TRBJ2-3; TRBD2 matches 7 bases. Germline lookup yields CDR1 LNHNV and CDR2 YYDKDF (reference sequence). The J segment lost 11 bases and the V segment lost 1 base, leaving 6 bases of the junction unmatched. The CDR3 extends over 13 amino acids. The CDR3: CATSRVWAGEQYF. The CDR3 DNA reads as TGTGCCACCAGCAGAGTCTGGGCGGGGGAGCAGTATTTT.